This T cell receptor (beta chain) was sequenced in a study of T cells in Graves' hyperthyroidism and ophthalmopathy. What was amplified from RNA transcripts were TCR beta CDR3 regions. Initially, a first-round RT-PCR of the TCR CDR3 employed the HTBI primer set. TCRdb re-analysed the multiplex PCR reads in MiXCR, keeping a single row per CDR3 protein. The sample records about 560,000 distinct CDR3 sequences, 16% being singletons. The CDR3 is 17 residues long. Trimming cost V 4 bases and J 1 base, with 20 bases left between them. Per the germline V gene, CDR1 is SQVTM and CDR2 is ANQGSEA. The chain employs TRBV29-1 and TRBJ2-1, with D possibly called TRBD1 or TRBD2 (7 bases each). Sequenced sample: blood. The source is a woman aged 18-29 years with Graves' hyperthyroidism. CDR3 coding DNA: TGCAGCGTTGGGGGCAGGGGGGGGAAAGGTTCCTACAATGAGCAGTTCTTC. It codes for CSVGGRGGKGSYNEQFF.